The TCR beta chain under discussion was sequenced for a study of blood T cell repertoires in COVID-19. In the study's own analysis: Estimation of nucleated cell counts relied on the amplification of reference gene primers. Assay: immunoSEQ multiplex PCR; the TCRdb copy retains only in-frame clones and omits some. V and J calls and clone size come straight from that table; D and trimming were deduced from the DNA. The sample carries under 150,000 clones, roughly 89% recorded once. The CDR3 is 16 residues long. The germline CDR1 and CDR2 sequences are SEHNR and FQNEAQ (reference sequence). The germline V and J ends were trimmed by 5 bases and 3 bases, with 20 bases remaining between them. Participants spanned ages about 18 to 100 years and resided in roughly 22 US areas.

This clonotype was sampled from a woman in her forties or fifties who had been exposed to COVID-19. The sample taken for sequencing was PBMCs or T cells enriched from blood (not recorded which). The V and J genes are TRBV7-9 and TRBJ2-7; maybe TRBD2 (6 bases). The DNA for the CDR3 is TGTGCCAGCAGCCCACTAGGGACTCAGGGTCACTACGAGCAGTACTTC. It encodes CASSPLGTQGHYEQYF.